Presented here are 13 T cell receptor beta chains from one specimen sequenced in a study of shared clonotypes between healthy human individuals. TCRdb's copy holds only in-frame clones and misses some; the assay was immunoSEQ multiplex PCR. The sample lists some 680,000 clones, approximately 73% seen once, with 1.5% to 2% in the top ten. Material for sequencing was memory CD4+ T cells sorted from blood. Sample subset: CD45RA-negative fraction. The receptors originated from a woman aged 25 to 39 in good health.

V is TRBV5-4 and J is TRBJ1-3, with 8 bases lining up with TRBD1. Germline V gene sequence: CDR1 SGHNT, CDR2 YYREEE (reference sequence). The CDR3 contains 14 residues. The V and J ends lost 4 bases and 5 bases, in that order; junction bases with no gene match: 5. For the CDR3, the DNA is TGTGCCAGCAGCATACAGGGGGATCGAAACACCATATATTTT. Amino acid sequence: CASSIQGDRNTIYF.

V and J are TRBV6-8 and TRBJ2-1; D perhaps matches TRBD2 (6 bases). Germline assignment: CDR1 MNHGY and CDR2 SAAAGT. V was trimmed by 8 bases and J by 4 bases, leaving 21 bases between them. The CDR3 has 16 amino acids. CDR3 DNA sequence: TGTGCCAGCCGTCGCCGAATCGGACTACCTTACAATGAGCAGTTCTTC. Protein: CASRRRIGLPYNEQFF.

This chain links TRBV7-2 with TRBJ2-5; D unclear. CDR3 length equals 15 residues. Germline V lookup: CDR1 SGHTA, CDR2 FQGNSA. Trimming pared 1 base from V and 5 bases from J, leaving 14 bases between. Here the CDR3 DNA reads TGTGCCAGCAGCTTAGATGTGGTCAGACGGGAGACCCAGTACTTC. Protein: CASSLDVVRRETQYF. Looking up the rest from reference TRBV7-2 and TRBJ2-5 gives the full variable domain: GAGVSQSPSNKVTEKGKDVELRCDPISGHTALYWYRQSLGQGLEFLIYFQGNSAPDKSGLPSDRFSAERTGGSVSTLTIQRTQQEDSAVYLCASSLDVVRRETQYFGPGTRLLVL.

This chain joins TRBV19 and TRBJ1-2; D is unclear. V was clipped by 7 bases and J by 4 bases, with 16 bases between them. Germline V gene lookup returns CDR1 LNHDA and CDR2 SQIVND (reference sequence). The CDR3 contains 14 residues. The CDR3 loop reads CASTGSGKTYGYTF. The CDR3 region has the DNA TGTGCCAGTACAGGTTCGGGGAAAACCTATGGCTACACCTTC.

The CDR3: CASSSVQGLFYEQYF. CDR3 coding DNA: TGTGCCAGCAGTTCCGTCCAGGGATTATTCTACGAGCAGTACTTC. The V and J genes are TRBV28 and TRBJ2-7; a weak D match, TRBD1 (5 bases). The V gene's germline CDR1 is MDHEN and CDR2 SYDVKM. V was clipped by 4 bases and J by 3 bases, with 16 bases between them. CDR3 length equals 15 residues.

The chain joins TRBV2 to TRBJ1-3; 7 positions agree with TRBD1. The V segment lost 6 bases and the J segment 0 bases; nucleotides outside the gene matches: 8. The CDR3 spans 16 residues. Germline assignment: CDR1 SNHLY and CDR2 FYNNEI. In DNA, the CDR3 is TGTGCCAGCAGCCTTGGACAGGCCTTCTCTGGAAACACCATATATTTT. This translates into CASSLGQAFSGNTIYF.

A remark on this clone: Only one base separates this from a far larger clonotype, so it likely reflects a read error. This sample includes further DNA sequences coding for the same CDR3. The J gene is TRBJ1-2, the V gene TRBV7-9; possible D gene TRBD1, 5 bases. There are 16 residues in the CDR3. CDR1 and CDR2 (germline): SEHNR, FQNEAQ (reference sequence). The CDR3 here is CASSPHGGDSNYGYTF. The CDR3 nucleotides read TGTGCCAGCAGCCCCCACGGTGGTGACAGTAACTATGGCTACACTTTC.

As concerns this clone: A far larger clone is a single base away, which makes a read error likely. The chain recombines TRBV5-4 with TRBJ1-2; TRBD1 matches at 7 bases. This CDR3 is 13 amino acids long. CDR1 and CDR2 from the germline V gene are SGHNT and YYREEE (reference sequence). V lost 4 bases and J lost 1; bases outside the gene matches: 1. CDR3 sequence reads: CASSGDSNYGYTF. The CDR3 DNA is TGTGCCAGCAGCGGGGACAGTAACTATGGCTACACCTTC.

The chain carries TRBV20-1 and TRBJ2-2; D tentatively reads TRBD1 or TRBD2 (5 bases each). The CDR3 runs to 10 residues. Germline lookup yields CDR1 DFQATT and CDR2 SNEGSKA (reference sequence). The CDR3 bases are TGCGGGGGTGGGGCCGGGGAGCTGTTTTTT. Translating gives CGGGAGELFF.

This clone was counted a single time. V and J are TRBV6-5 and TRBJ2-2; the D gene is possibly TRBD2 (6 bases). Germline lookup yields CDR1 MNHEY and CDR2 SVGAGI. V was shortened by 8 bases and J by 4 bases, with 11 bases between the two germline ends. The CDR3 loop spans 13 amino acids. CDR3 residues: CASSVRGTGELFF. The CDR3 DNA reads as TGTGCCAGCTCCGTGCGGGGCACCGGGGAGCTGTTTTTT.

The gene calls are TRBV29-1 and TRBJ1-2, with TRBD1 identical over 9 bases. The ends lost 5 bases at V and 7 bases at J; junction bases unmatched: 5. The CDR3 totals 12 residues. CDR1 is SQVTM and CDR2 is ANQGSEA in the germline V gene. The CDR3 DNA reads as TGCAGCGTTAACAGGGGGCAAAGTGGCTACACCTTC. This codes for CSVNRGQSGYTF. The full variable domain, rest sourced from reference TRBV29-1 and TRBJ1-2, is SAVISQKPSRDICQRGTSLTIQCQVDSQVTMMFWYRQQPGQSLTLIATANQGSEATYESGFVIDKFPISRPNLTFSTLTVSNMSPEDSSIYLCSVNRGQSGYTFGSGTRLTVV.

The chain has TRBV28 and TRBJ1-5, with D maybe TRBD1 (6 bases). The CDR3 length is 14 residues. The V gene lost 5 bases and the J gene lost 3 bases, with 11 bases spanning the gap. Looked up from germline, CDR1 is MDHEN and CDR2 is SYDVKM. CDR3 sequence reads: CASSLGQINQPQHF. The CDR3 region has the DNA TGTGCCAGCAGTCTCGGACAGATCAATCAGCCCCAGCATTTT.

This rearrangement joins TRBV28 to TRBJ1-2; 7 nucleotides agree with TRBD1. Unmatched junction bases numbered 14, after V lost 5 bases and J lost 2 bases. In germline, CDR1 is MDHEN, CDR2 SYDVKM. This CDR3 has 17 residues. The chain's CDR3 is CASSAATGPLGNYGYTF. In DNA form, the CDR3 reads TGTGCCAGCAGTGCAGCGACAGGGCCTTTGGGCAACTATGGCTACACCTTC.